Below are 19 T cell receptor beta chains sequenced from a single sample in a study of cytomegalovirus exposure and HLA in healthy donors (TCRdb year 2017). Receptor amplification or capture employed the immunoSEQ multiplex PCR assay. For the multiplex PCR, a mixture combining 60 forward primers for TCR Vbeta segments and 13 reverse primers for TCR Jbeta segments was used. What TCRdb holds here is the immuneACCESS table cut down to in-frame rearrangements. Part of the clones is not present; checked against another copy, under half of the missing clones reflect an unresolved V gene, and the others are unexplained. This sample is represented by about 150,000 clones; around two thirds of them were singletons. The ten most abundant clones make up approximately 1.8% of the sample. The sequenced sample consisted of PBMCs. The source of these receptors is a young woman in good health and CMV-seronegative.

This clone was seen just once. CDR3 sequence reads: CASSQGIGGREEKLFF. The CDR3 region has the DNA TGCGCCAGCAGCCAAGGGATCGGGGGTAGGGAAGAAAAACTGTTTTTT. This chain uses TRBV4-3 with TRBJ1-4, with D perhaps TRBD1 (5 bases). The CDR3 is 16 residues long. V was cut by 1 base and J by 8 bases, with 17 bases left in between. Per the germline V gene, CDR1 is LGHNA and CDR2 is YSLEER.

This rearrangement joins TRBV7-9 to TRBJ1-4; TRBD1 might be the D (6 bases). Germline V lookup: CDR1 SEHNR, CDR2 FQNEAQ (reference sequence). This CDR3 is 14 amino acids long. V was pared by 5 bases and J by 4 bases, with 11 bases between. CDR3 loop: CASSPGQINEKLFF. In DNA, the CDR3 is TGTGCCAGCAGCCCGGGACAAATTAATGAAAAACTGTTTTTT. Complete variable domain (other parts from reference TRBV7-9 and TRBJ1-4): DTGVSQNPRHKITKRGQNVTFRCDPISEHNRLYWYRQTLGQGPEFLTYFQNEAQLEKSRLLSDRFSAERPKGSFSTLEIQRTEQGDSAMYLCASSPGQINEKLFFGSGTQLSVL.

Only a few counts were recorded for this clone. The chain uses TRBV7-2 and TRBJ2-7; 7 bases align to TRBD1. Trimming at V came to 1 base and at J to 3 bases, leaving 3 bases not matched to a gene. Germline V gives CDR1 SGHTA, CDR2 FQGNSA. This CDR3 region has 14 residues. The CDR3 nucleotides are TGTGCCAGCAGCTTAGAGACAGGGAACTACGAGCAGTACTTC. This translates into CASSLETGNYEQYF.

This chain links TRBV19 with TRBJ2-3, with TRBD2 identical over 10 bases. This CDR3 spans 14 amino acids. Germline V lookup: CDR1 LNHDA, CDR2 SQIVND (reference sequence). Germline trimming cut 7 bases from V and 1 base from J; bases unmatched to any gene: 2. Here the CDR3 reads CASTSGGGTDTQYF. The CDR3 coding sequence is TGTGCCAGTACTAGCGGGGGAGGCACAGATACGCAGTATTTT.

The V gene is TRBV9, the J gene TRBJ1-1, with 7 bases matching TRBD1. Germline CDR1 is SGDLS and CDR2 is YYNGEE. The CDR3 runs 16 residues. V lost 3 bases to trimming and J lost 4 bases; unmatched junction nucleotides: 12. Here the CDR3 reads CASSADTTGVLTEAFF. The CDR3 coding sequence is TGTGCCAGCAGCGCGGACACTACAGGGGTTCTCACTGAAGCTTTCTTT.

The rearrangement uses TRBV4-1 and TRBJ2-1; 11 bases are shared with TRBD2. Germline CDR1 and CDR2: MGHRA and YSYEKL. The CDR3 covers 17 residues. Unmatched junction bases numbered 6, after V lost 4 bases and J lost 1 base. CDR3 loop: CASSPKRLAGSYNEQFF. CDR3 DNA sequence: TGCGCCAGCAGCCCCAAGCGACTAGCGGGGTCCTACAATGAGCAGTTCTTC.

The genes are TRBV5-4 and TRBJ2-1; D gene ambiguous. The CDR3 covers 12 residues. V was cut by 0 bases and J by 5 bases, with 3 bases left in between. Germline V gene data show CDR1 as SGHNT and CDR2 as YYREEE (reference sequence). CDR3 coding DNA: TGTGCCAGCAGCTTGGGGCACAATGAGCAGTTCTTC. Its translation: CASSLGHNEQFF.

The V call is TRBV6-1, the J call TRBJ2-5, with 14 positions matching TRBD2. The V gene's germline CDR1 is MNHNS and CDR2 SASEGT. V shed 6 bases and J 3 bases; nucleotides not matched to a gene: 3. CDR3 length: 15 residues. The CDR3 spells CASRTSGGGEETQYF. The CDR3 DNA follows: TGTGCCAGCAGGACTAGCGGGGGGGGAGAAGAGACCCAGTACTTC.

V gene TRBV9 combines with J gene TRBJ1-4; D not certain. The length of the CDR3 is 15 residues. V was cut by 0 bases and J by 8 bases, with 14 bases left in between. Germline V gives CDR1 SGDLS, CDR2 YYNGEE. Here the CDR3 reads CASSVANSRGEKLFF. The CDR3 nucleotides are TGTGCCAGCAGCGTAGCAAACTCCCGCGGGGAAAAACTGTTTTTT. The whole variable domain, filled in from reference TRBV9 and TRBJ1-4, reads DSGVTQTPKHLITATGQRVTLRCSPRSGDLSVYWYQQSLDQGLQFLIQYYNGEERAKGNILERFSAQQFPDLHSELNLSSLELGDSALYFCASSVANSRGEKLFFGSGTQLSVL.

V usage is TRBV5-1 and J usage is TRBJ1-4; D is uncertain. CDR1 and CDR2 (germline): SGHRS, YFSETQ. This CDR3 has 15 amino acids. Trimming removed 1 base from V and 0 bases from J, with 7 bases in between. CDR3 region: CASSLNGATNEKLFF. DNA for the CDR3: TGCGCCAGCAGCTTGAACGGTGCAACTAATGAAAAACTGTTTTTT.

Written as DNA, the CDR3 is TGCGCCAGCAGCCAAGATTACAGGGTGGCAGATACGCAGTATTTT. Translation gives CASSQDYRVADTQYF. The genes are TRBV4-3 and TRBJ2-3; D possibly corresponds to TRBD1 (6 bases). V was shortened by 0 bases and J by 4 bases, with 11 bases between the two germline ends. The germline V gene has CDR1 LGHNA and CDR2 YSLEER. There are 15 residues in the CDR3.

Here the CDR3 DNA reads TGTGCCATCAGGGCGACTAGCGGGGGTGATGAGCAGTTCTTC. Translation: CAIRATSGGDEQFF. V is TRBV10-3 and J is TRBJ2-1, with TRBD2 matching 12 bases. This CDR3 has 14 residues. Germline V gene data show CDR1 as ENHRY and CDR2 as SYGVKD. J gave up 8 bases and V 6 bases, and 5 bases lay outside the gene matches.

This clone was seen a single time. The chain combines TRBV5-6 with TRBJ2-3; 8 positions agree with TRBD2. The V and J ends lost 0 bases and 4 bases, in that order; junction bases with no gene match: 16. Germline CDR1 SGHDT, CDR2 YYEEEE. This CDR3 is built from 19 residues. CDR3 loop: CASSLVQGRSGIGSDTQYF. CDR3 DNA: TGTGCCAGCAGCTTGGTGCAGGGCCGTAGCGGGATTGGGTCAGATACGCAGTATTTT.

CDR3 loop: CASSPRGLAGVAYEQYV. The CDR3 bases are TGTGCCAGCTCACCGAGAGGACTAGCGGGAGTAGCCTACGAGCAGTACGTC. This chain joins TRBV18 and TRBJ2-7, with 13 bases aligning to TRBD2. CDR1 and CDR2 from the germline V gene are KGHSH and LQKENI. Trimming removed 3 bases from V and 2 bases from J; junction bases left unmatched: 7. The CDR3 has 17 amino acids.

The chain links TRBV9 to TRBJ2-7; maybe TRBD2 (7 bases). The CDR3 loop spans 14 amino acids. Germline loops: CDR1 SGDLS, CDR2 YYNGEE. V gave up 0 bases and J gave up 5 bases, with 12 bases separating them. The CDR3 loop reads CASSVAGGTHEQYF. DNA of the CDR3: TGTGCCAGCAGCGTAGCGGGGGGCACCCACGAGCAGTACTTC.

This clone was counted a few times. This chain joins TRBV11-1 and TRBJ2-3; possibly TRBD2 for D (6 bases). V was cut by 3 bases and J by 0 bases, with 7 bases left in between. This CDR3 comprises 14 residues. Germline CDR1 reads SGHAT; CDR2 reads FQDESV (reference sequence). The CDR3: CASSLGGSTDTQYF. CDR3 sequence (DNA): TGTGCCAGCAGCTTGGGGGGTAGCACAGATACGCAGTATTTT.

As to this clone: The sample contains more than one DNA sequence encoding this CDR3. CDR3 DNA: TGTGCCAGCAAGGGACAGGGCTATAACTATGGCTACACCTTC. It yields the protein CASKGQGYNYGYTF. This chain connects TRBV27 to TRBJ1-2; 9 positions match TRBD1. Germline V gene data show CDR1 as MNHEY and CDR2 as SMNVEV (reference sequence). This CDR3 comprises 14 residues. Trimming at V came to 7 bases and at J to 1 base, leaving 4 bases not matched to a gene.

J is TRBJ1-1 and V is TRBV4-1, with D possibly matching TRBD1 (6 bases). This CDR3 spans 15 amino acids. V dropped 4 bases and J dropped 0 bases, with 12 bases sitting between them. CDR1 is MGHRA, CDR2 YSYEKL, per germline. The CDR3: CASSPLGQLNTEAFF. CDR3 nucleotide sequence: TGCGCCAGCAGCCCTTTGGGACAACTGAACACTGAAGCTTTCTTT.

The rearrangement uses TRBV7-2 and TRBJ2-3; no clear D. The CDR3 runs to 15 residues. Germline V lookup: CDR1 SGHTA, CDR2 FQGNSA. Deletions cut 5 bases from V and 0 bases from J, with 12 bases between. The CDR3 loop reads CASSPQYLSTDTQYF. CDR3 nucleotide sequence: TGTGCCAGCAGCCCCCAGTACCTTAGCACAGATACGCAGTATTTT.